This T cell receptor beta chain was documented in a study of blood T cell repertoires in COVID-19. Study summary: Researchers got acute and convalescent COVID-19 samples from the United States, Italy and Spain. T cells, B-cell-depleted T cells, or PBMCs supplied cDNA or gDNA.

Clones were sequenced by immunoSEQ multiplex PCR, and TCRdb holds only the in-frame ones, with some missing. The sample lists more than 300,000 clones, about four fifths seen once, with 0.95% to 1.5% in the top ten. This CDR3 has 13 amino acids. Germline V gene data show CDR1 as LNHDA and CDR2 as SQIVND (reference sequence). Unmatched junction bases numbered 11, after V lost 10 bases and J lost 7 bases. The clonotype comes from a woman aged 45 to 65 with acute or convalescent COVID-19. J is TRBJ2-7 and V is TRBV19, with TRBD1 matching 9 bases. What was sequenced was peripheral blood. CDR3: CATSGTGFWEQYF. In DNA, the CDR3 is TGTGCCACCTCCGGGACAGGGTTTTGGGAGCAGTACTTC. The full variable domain, rest sourced from reference TRBV19 and TRBJ2-7, is DGGITQSPKYLFRKEGQNVTLSCEQNLNHDAMYWYRQDPGQGLRLIYYSQIVNDFQKGDIAEGYSVSREKKESFPLTVTSAQKNPTAFYLCATSGTGFWEQYFGPGTRLTVT.